The present T cell receptor beta chain was sequenced within a study of shared clonotypes between healthy human individuals. The ends were cut back, 4 bases at V and 3 bases at J, with 16 bases in the middle. The CDR3 is 15 residues long. CDR1 and CDR2 from the germline V gene are SGHNT and YYREEE (reference sequence). Here immunoSEQ multiplex PCR was the method, and the copy in TCRdb shows in-frame clones only, minus some. The table includes about 1.1 million clones, approximately 80% detected once. This sequence was found in a young man in good health. Some clones in this sample may be carry-over from other donors' samples. The chain couples TRBV5-4 to TRBJ1-2, with D unclear. The sequencing input was memory CD4+ T cells from PBMCs. Subset noted: CD45RA-negative fraction. CDR3 sequence (DNA): TGTGCCAGCAGCGGGGATGAGGTGGTGGACTATGGCTACACCTTC. Its protein is CASSGDEVVDYGYTF.